This entry lists 20 T cell receptor beta chains sequenced from one sample in a study of blood T cell repertoires in COVID-19. Clones were read by immunoSEQ multiplex PCR, and TCRdb kept only the in-frame ones, dropping some. The table lists about 130,000 clones, roughly 84% of them singletons. Sample: peripheral blood. These receptors came from a human donor in a cohort sampled during active COVID-19.

The chain links TRBV5-1 to TRBJ2-5, with TRBD2 as a possible D gene (5 bases). This CDR3 has 13 residues. V lost 4 bases to trimming and J lost 5 bases, with 12 bases between them. Germline V lookup: CDR1 SGHRS, CDR2 YFSETQ. CDR3 bases: TGCGCCAGCAGCGAAGCATCGGGGGAGACCCAGTACTTC. Its translation is CASSEASGETQYF.

V gene TRBV5-5 combines with J gene TRBJ2-7, with 8 positions matching TRBD1. CDR3 length equals 12 residues. Germline V lookup: CDR1 SGHKS, CDR2 YYEKEE (reference sequence). With 3 bases clipped from V and 4 bases from J, the junction kept 0 bases outside the gene matches. The CDR3 loop is CASSWTGYEQYF. The CDR3 nucleotides read TGTGCCAGCAGCTGGACAGGGTACGAGCAGTACTTC.

V usage is TRBV3-1 (or the pseudogene TRBV3-2) and J usage is TRBJ1-2; 7 bases align to TRBD1. The CDR3 loop spans 13 amino acids. The J segment lost 8 bases and the V segment lost 5 bases, leaving 8 bases of the junction unmatched. Germline V lookup: CDR1 LGHDT, CDR2 YNNKEL (reference sequence). In DNA, the CDR3 is TGTGCCAGCAGCTTCCACAGGGGAGAAGGCTACACCTTC. Its translation: CASSFHRGEGYTF.

The genes are TRBV27 and TRBJ2-3, with 9 nucleotides matching TRBD2. V lost 10 bases and J lost 9; bases outside the gene matches: 26. The CDR3 runs 18 residues. The germline gives CDR1 MNHEY, CDR2 SMNVEV (reference sequence). CDR3: CATKGSRGGLIALATQYF. The CDR3 bases are TGTGCCACCAAGGGCTCGCGGGGGGGCCTGATAGCCCTCGCAACGCAGTATTTT.

The rearrangement links TRBV5-8 to TRBJ2-7, with D perhaps matching TRBD1 (6 bases). Trimming left V 3 bases short and J 4 bases short, with 11 bases between. The CDR3 consists of 13 residues. Per germline, CDR1 SGHTS and CDR2 YDEGEE. CDR3: CASSSTGYYEQYF. The DNA for the CDR3 is TGTGCCAGCAGCTCGACAGGCTATTACGAGCAGTACTTC.

The chain carries TRBV6-2 or TRBV6-3 and TRBJ2-7, with 9 bases aligning to TRBD1. Looked up from germline, CDR1 is MNHEY and CDR2 is SVGEGT. The V gene end was trimmed by 5 bases and the J gene end by 6 bases; junction bases not matched to a gene: 11. CDR3 length: 15 residues. CDR3 sequence (DNA): TGTGCCAGCAGTAAAGGACGGACAGGGGTGGCCGAGCAGTACGTC. Encoded protein: CASSKGRTGVAEQYV.

This clone was found a few times. This chain uses TRBV7-3 with TRBJ2-1; D possibly corresponds to TRBD1 (7 bases). Trimming pared 2 bases from V and 4 bases from J, leaving 12 bases between. The germline V gene has CDR1 SGHTA and CDR2 FQGTGA. The CDR3 contains 15 residues. CDR3 protein: CASSLEAGGYNEQFF. In DNA, the CDR3 is TGTGCCAGCAGCTTAGAGGCAGGGGGGTACAATGAGCAGTTCTTC. Full variable domain (rest looked up from reference TRBV7-3 and TRBJ2-1): GAGVSQTPSNKVTEKGKYVELRCDPISGHTALYWYRQSLGQGPEFLIYFQGTGAADDSGLPNDRFFAVRPEGSVSTLKIQRTERGDSAVYLCASSLEAGGYNEQFFGPGTRLTVL.

The chain employs TRBV5-1 and TRBJ2-2, with D maybe TRBD1 (5 bases). The V gene lost 2 bases and the J gene lost 7 bases, with 12 bases spanning the gap. CDR3 length: 14 amino acids. CDR1 and CDR2 (germline): SGHRS, YFSETQ. The CDR3 sequence is CASSFPGKGGELFF. CDR3 nucleotides: TGCGCCAGCAGCTTTCCAGGGAAAGGCGGGGAGCTGTTTTTT.

The chain is built from TRBV3-1 (or the pseudogene TRBV3-2) and TRBJ2-1, with TRBD1 matching over 8 bases. CDR3 length: 13 residues. Germline V gene sequence: CDR1 LGHDT, CDR2 YNNKEL (reference sequence). With 3 bases clipped from V and 8 bases from J, the junction kept 3 bases outside the gene matches. Here the CDR3 DNA reads TGTGCCAGCAGCCACGGACAGGGTTATGAGCAGTTCTTC. Translation: CASSHGQGYEQFF.

The chain is built from TRBV5-1 and TRBJ1-6; maybe TRBD1 (6 bases). In germline, CDR1 is SGHRS, CDR2 YFSETQ. The V gene lost 4 bases and the J gene lost 5 bases, with 10 bases spanning the gap. The CDR3 consists of 14 residues. The CDR3 region has the DNA TGCGCCAGCAGCCAAGGGGACAATAATTCACCCCTCCACTTT. Amino acids: CASSQGDNNSPLHF.

The rearrangement joins TRBV18 to TRBJ2-3, with no clear D. This CDR3 has 14 residues. Trimming removed 3 bases at V and 1 base at J, with 8 bases between. Germline V CDR1 and CDR2: KGHSH, LQKENI. The CDR3 is CASSPLGGTDTQYF. In DNA, the CDR3 is TGTGCCAGCTCACCCCTAGGAGGCACAGATACGCAGTATTTT.

V gene TRBV27 combines with J gene TRBJ2-2; D is unclear. Germline CDR1 is MNHEY and CDR2 is SMNVEV (reference sequence). This CDR3 has 13 amino acids. Trimming removed 6 bases from V and 4 bases from J, with 9 bases in between. CDR3 loop: CASSIRFTGELFF. CDR3 nucleotide sequence: TGTGCCAGCAGCATTCGGTTCACCGGGGAGCTGTTTTTT.

Here the CDR3 DNA reads TGTGCCAGCAGCCTTTCCGGGAACACTGAAGCTTTCTTT. It encodes CASSLSGNTEAFF. V is TRBV4-2 and J is TRBJ1-1; D uncertain. The ends were cut back, 4 bases at V and 1 base at J, with 7 bases in the middle. Germline-derived CDR1 and CDR2 are LGHNA and YNFKEQ. This CDR3 spans 13 amino acids.

This sequence joins TRBV5-1 and TRBJ1-1; D unclear. From germline, CDR1 is SGHRS and CDR2 YFSETQ. Trimming removed 1 base from V and 1 base from J, with 14 bases in between. The length of the CDR3 is 16 residues. As DNA, the CDR3 is TGCGCCAGCAGCTTGAACAGTGGGTTTGGGAACACTGAAGCTTTCTTT. It specifies CASSLNSGFGNTEAFF.

Turning to this clone: Mismatch with germline at one junction end may stem from a read error. The chain employs TRBV7-7 and TRBJ2-3; 14 bases match TRBD2. This CDR3 is 18 amino acids long. From germline, CDR1 is SSHAT and CDR2 FNYEAQ (reference sequence). The CDR3 sequence: CASSRRLAGGVWTDTQYF. The CDR3, as DNA: TGTGCTAGCAGCCGCCGACTAGCGGGGGGGGTCTGGACAGATACGCAGTATTTT. The full variable domain, rest sourced from reference TRBV7-7 and TRBJ2-3, is GAGVSQSPRYKVTKRGQDVTLRCDPISSHATLYWYQQALGQGPEFLTYFNYEAQPDKSGLPSDRFSAERPEGSISTLTIQRTEQRDSAMYRCASSRRLAGGVWTDTQYFGPGTRLTVL.

This chain connects TRBV28 to TRBJ1-2; possibly TRBD1 for D (5 bases). CDR1 and CDR2 (germline): MDHEN, SYDVKM. Trimming shortened V by 1 base and J by 5 bases, and 8 bases separated the two germline ends. The CDR3 spans 13 residues. This chain's CDR3 is CASSLSRAYGYTF. CDR3 in DNA: TGTGCCAGCAGTTTATCCAGGGCTTATGGCTACACCTTC.

V is TRBV24-1 and J is TRBJ1-2; 7 positions match TRBD1. CDR1 is KGHDR and CDR2 is SFDVKD in the germline V gene. This CDR3 spans 15 amino acids. Germline trimming cut 3 bases from V and 6 bases from J; bases unmatched to any gene: 9. The CDR3 is CATSDPNRGEDGYTF. The CDR3 nucleotides are TGTGCCACCAGTGATCCAAACAGGGGAGAGGATGGCTACACCTTC.

The chain uses TRBV9 and TRBJ1-5, with 7 bases identical to TRBD1. This CDR3 has 14 amino acids. Germline trimming cut 5 bases from V and 0 bases from J; bases unmatched to any gene: 2. CDR1 and CDR2 (germline): SGDLS, YYNGEE. CDR3 coding DNA: TGTGCCAGCAGTGGGACAGCTAGCAATCAGCCCCAGCATTTT. It codes for CASSGTASNQPQHF.

The chain uses TRBV5-1 and TRBJ2-6, with 8 bases fitting TRBD1. Germline lookup yields CDR1 SGHRS and CDR2 YFSETQ. The J segment lost 11 bases and the V segment lost 4 bases, leaving 14 bases of the junction unmatched. The CDR3 contains 16 residues. The CDR3 bases are TGCGCCAGCAGCCAAGAGCTCAGGACAGGGCTCGACGTCCTGACTTTC. The encoded protein is CASSQELRTGLDVLTF.

This chain uses TRBV5-5 with TRBJ2-7; 11 nucleotides line up with TRBD1. The CDR3 is 13 amino acids. After removal of 3 bases from V and 6 bases from J, the junction contained 2 bases not matched to a gene. Looked up from germline, CDR1 is SGHKS and CDR2 is YYEKEE (reference sequence). The CDR3 here is CASSSGQGAEQYV. The CDR3 DNA reads as TGTGCCAGCAGCTCAGGACAGGGGGCCGAGCAGTACGTC.